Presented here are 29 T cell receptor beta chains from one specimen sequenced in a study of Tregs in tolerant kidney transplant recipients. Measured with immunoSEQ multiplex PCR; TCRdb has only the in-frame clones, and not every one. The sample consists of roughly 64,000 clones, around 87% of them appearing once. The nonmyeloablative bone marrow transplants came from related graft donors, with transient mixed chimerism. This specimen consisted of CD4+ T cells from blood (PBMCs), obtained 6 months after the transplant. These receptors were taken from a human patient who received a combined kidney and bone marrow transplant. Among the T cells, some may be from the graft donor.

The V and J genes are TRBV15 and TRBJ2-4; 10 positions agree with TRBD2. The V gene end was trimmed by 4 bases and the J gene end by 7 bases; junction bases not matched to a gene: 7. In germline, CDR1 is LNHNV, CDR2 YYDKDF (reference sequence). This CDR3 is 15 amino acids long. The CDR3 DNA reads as TGTGCCACCAGCACTCAGCTAGCGGGAGCGAACATTCAGTACTTC. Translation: CATSTQLAGANIQYF.

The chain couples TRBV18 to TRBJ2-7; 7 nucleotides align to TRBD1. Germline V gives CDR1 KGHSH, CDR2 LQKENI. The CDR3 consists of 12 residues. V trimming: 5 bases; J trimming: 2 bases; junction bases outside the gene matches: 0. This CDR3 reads CASSTGAYEQYF. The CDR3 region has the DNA TGTGCCAGCTCAACAGGGGCCTACGAGCAGTACTTC.

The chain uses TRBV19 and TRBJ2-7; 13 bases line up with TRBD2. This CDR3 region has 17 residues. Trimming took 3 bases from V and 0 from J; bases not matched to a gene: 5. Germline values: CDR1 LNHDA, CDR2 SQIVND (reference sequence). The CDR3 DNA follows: TGTGCCAGTAGTATTAAGGGACTAGCGGGATTCTCCTACGAGCAGTACTTC. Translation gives CASSIKGLAGFSYEQYF.

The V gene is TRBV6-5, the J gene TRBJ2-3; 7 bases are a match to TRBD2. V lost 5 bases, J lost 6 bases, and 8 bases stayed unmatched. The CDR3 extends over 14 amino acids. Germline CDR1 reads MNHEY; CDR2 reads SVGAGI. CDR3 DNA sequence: TGTGCCAGCAGTCAACTCGGGCGGGGGGATACGCAGTATTTT. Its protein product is CASSQLGRGDTQYF.

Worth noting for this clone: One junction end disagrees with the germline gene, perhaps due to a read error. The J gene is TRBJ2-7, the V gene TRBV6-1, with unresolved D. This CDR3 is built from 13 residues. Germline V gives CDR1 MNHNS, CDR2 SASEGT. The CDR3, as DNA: TGTGCCAGCGGTGAAGGGCCAGACTACGAGCAGTACTTC. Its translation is CASGEGPDYEQYF.

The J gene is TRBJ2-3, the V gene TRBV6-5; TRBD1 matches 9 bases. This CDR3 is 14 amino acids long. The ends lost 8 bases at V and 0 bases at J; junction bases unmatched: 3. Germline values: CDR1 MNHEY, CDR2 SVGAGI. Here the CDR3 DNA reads TGTGCCAGCGGACAGGGGCTAAGCACAGATACGCAGTATTTT. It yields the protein CASGQGLSTDTQYF.

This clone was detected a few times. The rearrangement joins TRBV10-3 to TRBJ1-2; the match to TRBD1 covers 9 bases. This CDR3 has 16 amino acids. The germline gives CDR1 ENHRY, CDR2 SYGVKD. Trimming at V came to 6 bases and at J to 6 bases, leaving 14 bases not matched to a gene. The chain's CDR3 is CAISPLVTGGEDGYTF. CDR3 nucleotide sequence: TGTGCCATCAGCCCCTTAGTAACAGGGGGCGAGGATGGCTACACCTTC.

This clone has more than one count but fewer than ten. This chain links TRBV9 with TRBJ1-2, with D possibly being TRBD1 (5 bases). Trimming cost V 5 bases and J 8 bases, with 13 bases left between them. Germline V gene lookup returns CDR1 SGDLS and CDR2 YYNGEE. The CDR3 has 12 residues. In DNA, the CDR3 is TGTGCCAGCAGTGGAGGGACTAACGGCTACACCTTC. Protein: CASSGGTNGYTF.

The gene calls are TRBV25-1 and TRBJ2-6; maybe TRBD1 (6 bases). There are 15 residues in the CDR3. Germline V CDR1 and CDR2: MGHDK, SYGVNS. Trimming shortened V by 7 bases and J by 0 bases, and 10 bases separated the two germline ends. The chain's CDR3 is CASTYRDSGANVLTF. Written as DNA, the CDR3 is TGTGCCAGCACCTACAGGGACTCTGGGGCCAACGTCCTGACTTTC.

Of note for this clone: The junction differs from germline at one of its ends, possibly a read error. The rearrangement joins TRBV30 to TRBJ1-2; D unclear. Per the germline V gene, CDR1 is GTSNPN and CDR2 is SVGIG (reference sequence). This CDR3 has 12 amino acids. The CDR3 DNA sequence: TGTGCCCGGAGTGTTTCCGGGTATGGCTACACCTTC. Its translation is CARSVSGYGYTF.

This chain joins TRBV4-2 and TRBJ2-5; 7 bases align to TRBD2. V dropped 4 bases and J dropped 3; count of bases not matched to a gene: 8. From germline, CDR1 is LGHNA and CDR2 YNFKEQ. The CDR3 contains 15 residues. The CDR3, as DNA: TGTGCCAGCAGCCCGCTGGGAGGGAGGAAAGAGACCCAGTACTTC. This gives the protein CASSPLGGRKETQYF.

The CDR3 nucleotides are TGTGCCACTAATCCTCTGTGGTCCTCTGGGGCCAACGTCCTGACTTTC. Protein product: CATNPLWSSGANVLTF. The chain links TRBV19 to TRBJ2-6; D not resolved. Germline V gives CDR1 LNHDA, CDR2 SQIVND (reference sequence). V lost 10 bases, J lost 0 bases, and 16 bases lay in between. This CDR3 is 16 amino acids long.

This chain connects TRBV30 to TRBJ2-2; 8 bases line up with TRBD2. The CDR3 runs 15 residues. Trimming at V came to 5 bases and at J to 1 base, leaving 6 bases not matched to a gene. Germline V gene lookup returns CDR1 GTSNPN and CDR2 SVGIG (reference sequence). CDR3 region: CAWGTGLGNTGELFF. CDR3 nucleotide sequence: TGTGCCTGGGGGACGGGACTAGGGAACACCGGGGAGCTGTTTTTT.

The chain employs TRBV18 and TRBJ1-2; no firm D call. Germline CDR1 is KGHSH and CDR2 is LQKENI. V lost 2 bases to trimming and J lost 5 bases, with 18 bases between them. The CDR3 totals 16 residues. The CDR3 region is CASSPVGEPTFYGYTF. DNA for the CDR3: TGTGCCAGCTCACCAGTCGGGGAACCCACCTTTTATGGCTACACCTTC.

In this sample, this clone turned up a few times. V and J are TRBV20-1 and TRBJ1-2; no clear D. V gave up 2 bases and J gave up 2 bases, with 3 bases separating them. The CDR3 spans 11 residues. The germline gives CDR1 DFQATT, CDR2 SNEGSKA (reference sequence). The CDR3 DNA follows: TGCAGTGCTAGACAGAACTATGGCTACACCTTC. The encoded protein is CSARQNYGYTF.

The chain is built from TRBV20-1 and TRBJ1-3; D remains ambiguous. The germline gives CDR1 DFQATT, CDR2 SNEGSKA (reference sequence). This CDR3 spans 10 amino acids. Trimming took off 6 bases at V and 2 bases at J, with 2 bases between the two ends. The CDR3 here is CSAAGNTIYF. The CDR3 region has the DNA TGCAGTGCCGCTGGAAACACCATATATTTT.

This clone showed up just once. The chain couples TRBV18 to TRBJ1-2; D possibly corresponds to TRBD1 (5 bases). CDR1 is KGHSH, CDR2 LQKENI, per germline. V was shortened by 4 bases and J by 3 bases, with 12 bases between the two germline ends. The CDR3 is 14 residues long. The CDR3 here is CASSQSQGDYGYTF. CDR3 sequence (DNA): TGTGCCAGCTCACAATCGCAGGGTGACTATGGCTACACCTTC.

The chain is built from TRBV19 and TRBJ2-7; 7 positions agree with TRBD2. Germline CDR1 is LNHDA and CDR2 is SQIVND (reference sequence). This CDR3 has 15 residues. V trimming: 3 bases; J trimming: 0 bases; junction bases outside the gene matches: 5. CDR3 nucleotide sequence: TGTGCCAGTAGTATTCTCGCTAGCGGCTCCTACGAGCAGTACTTC. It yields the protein CASSILASGSYEQYF.

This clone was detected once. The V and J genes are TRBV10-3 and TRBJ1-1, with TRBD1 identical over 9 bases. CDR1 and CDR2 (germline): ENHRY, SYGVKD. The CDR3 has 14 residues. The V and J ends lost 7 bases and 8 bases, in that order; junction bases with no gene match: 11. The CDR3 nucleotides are TGTGCCATCAACCGGGACAGGGTGGGGGGCGAAGCTTTCTTT. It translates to CAINRDRVGGEAFF.

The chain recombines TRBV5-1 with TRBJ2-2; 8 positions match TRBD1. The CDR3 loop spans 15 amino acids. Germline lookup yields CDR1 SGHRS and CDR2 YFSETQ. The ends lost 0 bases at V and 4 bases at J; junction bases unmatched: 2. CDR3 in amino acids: CASSLGDRGTGELFF. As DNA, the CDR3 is TGCGCCAGCAGCTTGGGAGACAGGGGCACCGGGGAGCTGTTTTTT. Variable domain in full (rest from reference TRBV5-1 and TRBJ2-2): KAGVTQTPRYLIKTRGQQVTLSCSPISGHRSVSWYQQTPGQGLQFLFEYFSETQRNKGNFPGRFSGRQFSNSRSEMNVSTLELGDSALYLCASSLGDRGTGELFFGEGSRLTVL.

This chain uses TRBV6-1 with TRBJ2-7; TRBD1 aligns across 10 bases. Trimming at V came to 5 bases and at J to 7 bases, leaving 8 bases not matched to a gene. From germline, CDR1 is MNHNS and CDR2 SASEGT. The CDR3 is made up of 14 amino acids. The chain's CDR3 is CASSLTGGFWEQYF. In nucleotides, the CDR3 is TGTGCCAGCAGTCTGACAGGGGGCTTTTGGGAGCAGTACTTC.

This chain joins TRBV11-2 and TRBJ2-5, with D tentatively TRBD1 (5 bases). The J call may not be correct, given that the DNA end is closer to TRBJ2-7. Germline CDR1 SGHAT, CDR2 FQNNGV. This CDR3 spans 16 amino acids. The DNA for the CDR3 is TGTGCCAGCAGCTTAATTAGGGGTCGCCCACCCAACGAGCAGTACTTC. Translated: CASSLIRGRPPNEQYF.

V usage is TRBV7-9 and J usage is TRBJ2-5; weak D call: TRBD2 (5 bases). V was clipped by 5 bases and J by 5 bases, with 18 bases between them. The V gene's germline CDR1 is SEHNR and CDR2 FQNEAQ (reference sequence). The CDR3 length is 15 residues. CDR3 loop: CASSRGWGPGETQYF. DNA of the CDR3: TGTGCCAGCAGCAGAGGGTGGGGTCCCGGGGAGACCCAGTACTTC.

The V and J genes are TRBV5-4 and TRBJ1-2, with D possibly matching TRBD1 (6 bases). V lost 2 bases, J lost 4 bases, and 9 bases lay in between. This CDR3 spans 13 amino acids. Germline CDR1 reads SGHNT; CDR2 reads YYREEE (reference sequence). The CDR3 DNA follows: TGTGCCAGCAGCTTAACAGGGACCTATGGCTACACCTTC. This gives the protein CASSLTGTYGYTF.

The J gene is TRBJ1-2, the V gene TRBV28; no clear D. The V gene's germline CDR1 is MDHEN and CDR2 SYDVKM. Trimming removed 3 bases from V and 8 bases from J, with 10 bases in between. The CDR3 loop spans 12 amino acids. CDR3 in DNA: TGTGCCAGCAGTTTGAGGCCCTTCGGCTACACCTTC. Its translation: CASSLRPFGYTF.

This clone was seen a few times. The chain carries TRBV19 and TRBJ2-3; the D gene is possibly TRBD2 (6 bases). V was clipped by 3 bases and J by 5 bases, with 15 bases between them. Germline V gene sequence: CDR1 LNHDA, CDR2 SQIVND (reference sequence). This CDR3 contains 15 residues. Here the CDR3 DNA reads TGTGCCAGTAGTATTGGGGGGATGTGGGGAGATACGCAGTATTTT. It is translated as CASSIGGMWGDTQYF.

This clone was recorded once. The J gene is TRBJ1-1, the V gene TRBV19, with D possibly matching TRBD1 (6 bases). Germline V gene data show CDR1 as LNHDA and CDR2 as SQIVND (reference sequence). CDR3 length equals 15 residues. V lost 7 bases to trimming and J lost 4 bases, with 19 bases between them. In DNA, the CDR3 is TGTGCCAGTAAACGGGGGCTCGGGGGGAGCACTGAAGCTTTCTTT. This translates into CASKRGLGGSTEAFF.

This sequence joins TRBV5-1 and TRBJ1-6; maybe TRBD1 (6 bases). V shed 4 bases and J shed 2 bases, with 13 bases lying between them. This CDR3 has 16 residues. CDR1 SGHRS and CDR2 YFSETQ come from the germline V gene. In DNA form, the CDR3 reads TGCGCCAGCAGCAGGGACAATGACCCCTATAATTCACCCCTCCACTTT. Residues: CASSRDNDPYNSPLHF.

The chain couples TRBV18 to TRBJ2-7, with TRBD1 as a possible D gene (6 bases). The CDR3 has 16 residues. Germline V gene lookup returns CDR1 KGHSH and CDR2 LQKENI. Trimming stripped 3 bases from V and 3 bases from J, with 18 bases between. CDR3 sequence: CASSPQRAGVLYEQYF. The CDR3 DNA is TGTGCCAGCTCACCCCAGAGGGCAGGGGTTCTCTACGAGCAGTACTTC.